This T cell receptor (beta chain) is drawn from a study of blood T cell repertoires in COVID-19. Remarks on this clone: Germline and junction disagree at one end, which may indicate a read error.

Using immunoSEQ multiplex PCR, the repertoire was profiled, and TCRdb retains in-frame clones only, with some absent. This table holds roughly 350,000 clones, around nine tenths found once. Sequencing input: peripheral blood. This TCR derives from a woman in her late teens or twenties who had recovered from COVID-19.

In DNA, the CDR3 is TGTGCCAGCAGCAAGGCCCGGACTCCGCCATCGATCTTC. It translates to CASSKARTPPSIF. The chain combines TRBV5-6 with TRBJ2-1; TRBD2 is a possible D gene (5 bases). This CDR3 is built from 13 residues. Per germline, CDR1 SGHDT and CDR2 YYEEEE.